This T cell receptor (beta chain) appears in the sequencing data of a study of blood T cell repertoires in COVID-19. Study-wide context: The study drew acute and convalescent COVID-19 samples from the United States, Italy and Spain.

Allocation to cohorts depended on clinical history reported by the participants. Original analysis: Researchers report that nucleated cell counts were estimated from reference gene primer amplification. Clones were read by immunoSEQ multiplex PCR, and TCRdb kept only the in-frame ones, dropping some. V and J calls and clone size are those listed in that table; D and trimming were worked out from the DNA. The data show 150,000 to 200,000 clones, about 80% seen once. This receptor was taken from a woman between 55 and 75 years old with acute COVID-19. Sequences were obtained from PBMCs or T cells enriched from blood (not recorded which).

The CDR3 here is CASSQVGGSYNEQFF. Written as DNA, the CDR3 is TGCGCCAGCAGCCAAGTGGGGGGCTCCTACAATGAGCAGTTCTTC. The chain recombines TRBV4-3 with TRBJ2-1, with D perhaps matching TRBD2 (6 bases). The CDR3 covers 15 residues. V was clipped by 1 base and J by 0 bases, with 7 bases between them. Germline loops: CDR1 LGHNA, CDR2 YSLEER.